These 25 T cell receptor beta chains were sequenced from one sample in a study of T cell changes during pregnancy in multiple sclerosis. The protocol was immunoSEQ multiplex PCR, while the TCRdb copy is restricted to in-frame clones and leaves out a portion. The sample consists of approximately 57,000 clones, around 90% of them appearing once. Sequencing was performed on CD4+ T cells from peripheral blood mononuclear cells, taken in the second trimester of pregnancy. These receptors were collected from a female donor with multiple sclerosis, enrolled in a pregnancy study.

This clone was found once. The chain employs TRBV19 and TRBJ2-2, with D possibly TRBD1 on 6 matching bases. The CDR3 covers 14 residues. The V end lost 8 bases, the J end lost 5 bases, and 15 bases lay between the germline ends. The germline V gene has CDR1 LNHDA and CDR2 SQIVND (reference sequence). CDR3 DNA sequence: TGTGCCAGTCTTGTTCCAGGGGCAACCGGGGAGCTGTTTTTT. Protein sequence: CASLVPGATGELFF.

The chain has TRBV7-6 and TRBJ2-7; 10 bases are shared with TRBD1. CDR1 and CDR2 (germline): SGHVS, FNYEAQ. Unmatched junction bases numbered 5, after V lost 5 bases and J lost 7 bases. The CDR3 has 13 amino acids. CDR3 loop: CASSRDRGREQYF. DNA for the CDR3: TGTGCCAGCAGCCGCGACAGGGGGCGAGAGCAGTACTTC.

This chain uses TRBV27 with TRBJ2-7, with 9 bases lining up with TRBD1. Germline lookup yields CDR1 MNHEY and CDR2 SMNVEV (reference sequence). V dropped 6 bases and J dropped 5; count of bases not matched to a gene: 8. The CDR3 covers 14 residues. CDR3 sequence (DNA): TGTGCCAGCAGCAGGGACAGGGAGAGGAACGAGCAGTACTTC. Translating it yields CASSRDRERNEQYF.

The V gene is TRBV19, the J gene TRBJ1-5; the D is unclear. V gave up 6 bases and J gave up 7 bases, with 19 bases separating them. This CDR3 contains 15 residues. The V gene's germline CDR1 is LNHDA and CDR2 SQIVND (reference sequence). The CDR3 is CASRTARVSGQPQHF. CDR3 nucleotides: TGTGCCAGTAGAACAGCCCGCGTTTCTGGGCAGCCCCAGCATTTT.

The rearrangement joins TRBV10-3 to TRBJ2-5; possible D gene TRBD1, 5 bases. The CDR3 runs 13 residues. Germline V gene data show CDR1 as ENHRY and CDR2 as SYGVKD. V lost 4 bases and J 4 bases, leaving 10 bases between the germline ends. CDR3 sequence: CAISGSGAETQYF. CDR3 sequence (DNA): TGTGCCATCAGTGGGTCTGGGGCAGAGACCCAGTACTTC.

CDR3 sequence: CASSLGLAVITDTQYF. The CDR3, as DNA: TGTGCCAGCAGCTTGGGACTAGCGGTCATCACAGATACGCAGTATTTT. The gene calls are TRBV5-8 and TRBJ2-3, with 9 positions matching TRBD2. CDR1 SGHTS and CDR2 YDEGEE come from the germline V gene. Germline trimming cut 0 bases from V and 2 bases from J; bases unmatched to any gene: 4. This CDR3 comprises 16 residues.

The J gene is TRBJ1-2, the V gene TRBV11-2; D may be TRBD1 (6 bases). This CDR3 is built from 17 residues. Trimming stripped 0 bases from V and 1 base from J, with 15 bases between. The germline V gene encodes CDR1 SGHAT and CDR2 FQNNGV. For the CDR3, the DNA is TGTGCCAGCAGCTTAGATCTTGGGGGCGAGGGTAACTATGGCTACACCTTC. Its protein product is CASSLDLGGEGNYGYTF.

This chain uses TRBV29-1 with TRBJ2-6; no reliable D call. V was clipped by 4 bases and J by 1 base, with 5 bases between them. Germline loops: CDR1 SQVTM, CDR2 ANQGSEA. The CDR3 is 13 residues long. The CDR3 is CSVVESGANVLTF. CDR3 nucleotide sequence: TGCAGCGTTGTGGAGTCTGGGGCCAACGTCCTGACTTTC.

This clone was observed a single time. This chain links TRBV5-5 with TRBJ2-5; D is unresolved. The germline V gene has CDR1 SGHKS and CDR2 YYEKEE (reference sequence). The CDR3 contains 12 residues. V gave up 3 bases and J gave up 7 bases, with 10 bases separating them. The CDR3: CASSSPPRTQYF. CDR3 nucleotide sequence: TGTGCCAGCAGCTCCCCCCCGAGGACCCAGTACTTC.

The chain combines TRBV5-1 with TRBJ2-3; 9 bases agree with TRBD1. The junction had 6 bases not matched to a gene; V was cut back by 2 bases and J by 2 bases. Germline-derived CDR1 and CDR2 are SGHRS and YFSETQ. CDR3 length: 16 residues. CDR3 region: CASSFTGGDITDTQYF. The CDR3 nucleotides read TGCGCCAGCAGCTTCACAGGGGGCGATATCACAGATACGCAGTATTTT.

The gene calls are TRBV25-1 and TRBJ2-7, with TRBD2 identical over 8 bases. CDR3 length: 14 amino acids. Germline V gene lookup returns CDR1 MGHDK and CDR2 SYGVNS. J gave up 5 bases and V 5 bases, and 8 bases lay outside the gene matches. The chain's CDR3 is CASSPTGGLDEQYF. The CDR3 DNA reads TGTGCCAGCAGTCCAACGGGGGGGCTGGACGAGCAGTACTTC.

The V gene is TRBV20-1, the J gene TRBJ1-1; D ambiguous. Trimming took 1 base from V and 7 from J, leaving 7 bases between them. CDR3 length: 11 amino acids. The germline CDR1 and CDR2 sequences are DFQATT and SNEGSKA (reference sequence). CDR3: CSARVVHEAFF. The CDR3 DNA sequence: TGCAGTGCTAGAGTAGTCCATGAAGCTTTCTTT.

The chain uses TRBV2 and TRBJ2-1; D may be TRBD1 (6 bases). V lost 4 bases to trimming and J lost 0 bases, with 10 bases between them. Germline values: CDR1 SNHLY, CDR2 FYNNEI. The CDR3 has 15 amino acids. The CDR3 DNA reads as TGTGCCAGCAGTGTCGACAGGAGCTCCTACAATGAGCAGTTCTTC. It encodes CASSVDRSSYNEQFF.

The genes are TRBV7-8 and TRBJ2-1; 14 bases align to TRBD2. Germline-derived CDR1 and CDR2 are SGHVS and FQNEAQ. The V segment lost 5 bases and the J segment 6 bases; nucleotides outside the gene matches: 6. This CDR3 comprises 16 residues. The CDR3, as DNA: TGTGCCAGCAGCCCTGGACTAGCGGGGGGTCGCAATGAGCAGTTCTTC. Its protein is CASSPGLAGGRNEQFF.

The rearrangement uses TRBV21-1 and TRBJ1-1; TRBD1 is taken as the D call from the table, unchecked against the DNA. TRBV21-1 is listed as a pseudogene. The CDR3 extends over 17 amino acids. In DNA form, the CDR3 reads TGTGCCAGCAGCAAAGTAGGGGGACAGGGTATCAACACTGAAGCTTTCTTT. This translates into CASSKVGGQGINTEAFF.

This clone was seen just once. This chain uses TRBV19 with TRBJ2-5; the match to TRBD1 covers 8 bases. Germline V gene lookup returns CDR1 LNHDA and CDR2 SQIVND (reference sequence). The CDR3 contains 15 residues. The J segment lost 5 bases and the V segment lost 3 bases, leaving 8 bases of the junction unmatched. CDR3 sequence reads: CASSIRQGKQETQYF. The CDR3, as DNA: TGTGCCAGTAGTATCCGACAGGGGAAGCAGGAGACCCAGTACTTC.

The chain uses TRBV5-4 and TRBJ2-7; a possible D gene is TRBD1 (5 bases). V was clipped by 3 bases and J by 2 bases, with 12 bases between them. The CDR3 contains 14 residues. Germline-derived CDR1 and CDR2 are SGHNT and YYREEE (reference sequence). The DNA for the CDR3 is TGTGCCAGCAGCTCCAACACAGGCCCCTACGAGCAGTACTTC. Translating it yields CASSSNTGPYEQYF.

The chain has TRBV5-1 and TRBJ1-4, with a weak D call TRBD1 (5 bases). The length of the CDR3 is 16 residues. Germline-derived CDR1 and CDR2 are SGHRS and YFSETQ. V was pared by 0 bases and J by 5 bases, with 14 bases between. The CDR3 region is CASSLGDSNLNEKLFF. The CDR3 DNA is TGCGCCAGCAGCTTGGGAGACAGCAATTTGAATGAAAAACTGTTTTTT. The complete variable domain, with remaining parts taken from reference TRBV5-1 and TRBJ1-4, reads KAGVTQTPRYLIKTRGQQVTLSCSPISGHRSVSWYQQTPGQGLQFLFEYFSETQRNKGNFPGRFSGRQFSNSRSEMNVSTLELGDSALYLCASSLGDSNLNEKLFFGSGTQLSVL.

The chain is built from TRBV5-5 and TRBJ1-1; D unresolved. Germline lookup yields CDR1 SGHKS and CDR2 YYEKEE (reference sequence). CDR3 size: 13 residues. Trimming took 4 bases from V and 0 from J, leaving 7 bases between them. The CDR3 sequence: CASSLHMNTEAFF. The CDR3 nucleotides are TGTGCCAGCAGCCTCCACATGAACACTGAAGCTTTCTTT.

V is TRBV5-1 and J is TRBJ2-1, with TRBD2 identical over 10 bases. The CDR3 spans 18 residues. The germline gives CDR1 SGHRS, CDR2 YFSETQ. The V segment lost 0 bases and the J segment 3 bases; nucleotides outside the gene matches: 9. The CDR3, as DNA: TGCGCCAGCAGCTTGGAAGCGGGAGGGCCGGTCAGCTACAATGAGCAGTTCTTC. Its translation is CASSLEAGGPVSYNEQFF.

V and J are TRBV5-1 and TRBJ2-2; TRBD1 might be the D (6 bases). Deletions cut 0 bases from V and 1 base from J, with 10 bases between. This CDR3 has 16 residues. CDR1 is SGHRS and CDR2 is YFSETQ in the germline V gene. The CDR3: CASSLGLGQNTGELFF. CDR3 DNA sequence: TGCGCCAGCAGCTTGGGGTTGGGACAGAACACCGGGGAGCTGTTTTTT.

The rearrangement joins TRBV2 to TRBJ2-1, with D possibly being TRBD1 (5 bases). The CDR3 runs to 13 residues. V gave up 5 bases and J gave up 3 bases, with 8 bases separating them. From germline, CDR1 is SNHLY and CDR2 FYNNEI. CDR3 sequence: CASSRDSYNEQFF. For the CDR3, the DNA is TGTGCCAGCAGTCGAGACAGCTACAATGAGCAGTTCTTC.

The J gene is TRBJ2-1, the V gene TRBV10-1; perhaps TRBD2 as D (6 bases). The CDR3 has 15 residues. Germline loops: CDR1 WNHNN, CDR2 SYGVQD (reference sequence). Between the trimmed V and J ends, which lost 0 bases and 4 bases, there was a span of 10 bases. The CDR3, as DNA: TGCGCCAGCAGTGAGTCCGCGGGAAGGTACAATGAGCAGTTCTTC. Amino acids: CASSESAGRYNEQFF.

The rearrangement uses TRBV5-1 and TRBJ1-3, with a weak D call TRBD1 (6 bases). With 1 base removed from V and 4 bases from J, the gap between germline ends came to 15 bases. Germline V gives CDR1 SGHRS, CDR2 YFSETQ. The CDR3 has 16 amino acids. CDR3: CASSLLGGEAGNTIYF. CDR3 bases: TGCGCCAGCAGCTTGCTAGGGGGGGAAGCAGGAAACACCATATATTTT.

The chain carries TRBV27 and TRBJ1-2; D not resolved. Trimming took 3 bases from V and 0 from J, leaving 11 bases between them. Germline V gives CDR1 MNHEY, CDR2 SMNVEV (reference sequence). The CDR3 is 15 amino acids. The CDR3 DNA reads as TGTGCCAGCAGTTTCCAGTCCGAAGCTAACTATGGCTACACCTTC. Its translation: CASSFQSEANYGYTF.